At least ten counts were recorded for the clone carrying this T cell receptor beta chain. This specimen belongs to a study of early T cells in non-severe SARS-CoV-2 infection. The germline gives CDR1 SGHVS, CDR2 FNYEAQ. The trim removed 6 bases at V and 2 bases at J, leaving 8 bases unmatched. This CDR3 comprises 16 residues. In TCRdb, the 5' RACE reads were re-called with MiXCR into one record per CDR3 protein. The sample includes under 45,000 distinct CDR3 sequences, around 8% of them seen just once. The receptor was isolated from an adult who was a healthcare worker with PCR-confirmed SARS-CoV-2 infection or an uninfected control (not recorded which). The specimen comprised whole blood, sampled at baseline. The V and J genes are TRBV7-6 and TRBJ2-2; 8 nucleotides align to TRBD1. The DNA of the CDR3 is TGTGCCAGCAGTTTACCCCCAGGGGGCAACACCGGGGAGCTGTTTTTT. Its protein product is CASSLPPGGNTGELFF.